The rows below give T cell receptor beta chains drawn from one sample of a study of cytomegalovirus exposure and HLA in healthy donors. Measured with immunoSEQ multiplex PCR; TCRdb has only the in-frame clones, and not every one. The data show under 200,000 clones, 81% seen once. The sample taken for sequencing was PBMCs. Receptor source: a woman aged 18-35 years in good health and CMV-seronegative. CDR3s include the opening cysteine and the closing phenylalanine or tryptophan. D genes are given only for firm matches. The size entry is marked missing in some rows and otherwise reads once, few, many or a size class.

CDR3 DNA	CDR3 protein	J gene	D gene	clone size	V gene
TGCAGCGTTGAGGGACTAGCGGGAGTTGGAAACATTCAGTACTTC	CSVEGLAGVGNIQYF	TRBJ2-4	TRBD2	.	TRBV29-1
TGTGCCACCAAACCCCCGGGGGACAGGGTCTCTGAAGCTTTCTTT	CATKPPGDRVSEAFF	TRBJ1-1	TRBD1	.	TRBV15
TGTGCCAGCAGCTTGGGAGCGTACAATGAGCAGTTCTTC	CASSLGAYNEQFF	TRBJ2-1	.	.	TRBV7-6
TGTGCCAGCAGCACGAACAGGGGCCCCTATGGCTACACCTTC	CASSTNRGPYGYTF	TRBJ1-2	TRBD1	.	TRBV11-2
TGCGCCAGCAGTGAGTACGGGGGGAGGACTGAAGCTTTCTTT	CASSEYGGRTEAFF	TRBJ1-1	.	.	TRBV10-1
TGTGCCAGCAGCGGTACTAGCGGGGCCTACGAGCAGTACTTC	CASSGTSGAYEQYF	TRBJ2-7	TRBD2	.	TRBV6-6
TGTGCCAGCAGCTCCGTAACTAAGGAGCAGTACTTC	CASSSVTKEQYF	TRBJ2-7	.	.	TRBV5-4
TGTGCCAGCAGCTGGGCCGGCAGCTCCTACGAGCAGTACTTC	CASSWAGSSYEQYF	TRBJ2-7	.	.	TRBV5-6
TGTGCCAGCAGCGTAGTCCCTAGCGGGGCCAATGAGCAGTTCTTC	CASSVVPSGANEQFF	TRBJ2-1	TRBD2	.	TRBV9
TGTGCCAGCAGCGGACCCGGGGGTCGAACCGGGGAGCTGTTTTTT	CASSGPGGRTGELFF	TRBJ2-2	.	few	TRBV6-6
TGTGCCAGCAGCTCTTACAGGGGCGACAATCAGCCCCAGCATTTT	CASSSYRGDNQPQHF	TRBJ1-5	TRBD1	.	TRBV7-2
TGTGCCAGCAGCGCTACAGAAGACACTGAAGCTTTCTTT	CASSATEDTEAFF	TRBJ1-1	.	few	TRBV6-1
TGTGCCACCAGTACCGGATTGGGGGCCCGCCCCTACAATGAGCAGTTCTTC	CATSTGLGARPYNEQFF	TRBJ2-1	.	.	TRBV15
TGTGCCAGCAGCGCAGGAGGACAGGGAAACACTGAAGCTTTCTTT	CASSAGGQGNTEAFF	TRBJ1-1	TRBD1	few	TRBV9
TGTGCCAGCAGTTACTCCTTTGGGACACTCTACGAGCAGTACTTC	CASSYSFGTLYEQYF	TRBJ2-7	.	.	TRBV27
TGCGCCAGCAGCCAAGGACGGGGAGCCTATGGCTACACCTTC	CASSQGRGAYGYTF	TRBJ1-2	.	.	TRBV4-1
TGTGCCAGCAGCCCGATAGGCGGGAGCGCCCCCTACGAGCAGTACTTC	CASSPIGGSAPYEQYF	TRBJ2-7	TRBD2	.	TRBV7-6
TGTGCCAGTAGTTCCCCACGAAGGGCTAGCGGGAGCACAGATACGCAGTATTTT	CASSSPRRASGSTDTQYF	TRBJ2-3	TRBD2	.	TRBV19
TGCGCCAGCAGCAAAGGGACTAGCGGGAGAAGGGATACGCAGTATTTT	CASSKGTSGRRDTQYF	TRBJ2-3	TRBD2	.	TRBV4-1
TGTGCCATCGCCGAGAGACAGTTAGCTAACTATGGCTACACCTTC	CAIAERQLANYGYTF	TRBJ1-2	.	.	TRBV10-3
TGTGCCAGCAGCCCACAGACAGGGGAAGGACCCTACAATGAGCAGTTCTTC	CASSPQTGEGPYNEQFF	TRBJ2-1	TRBD1	.	TRBV5-6
TGTGCCAGCAGTAAGACAGGGGGCATAATTAATGAAAAACTGTTTTTT	CASSKTGGIINEKLFF	TRBJ1-4	TRBD1	.	TRBV5-4
TGTGCCAGCAGCTTGCTCGCGGGGGGGACCACTAGCACAGATACGCAGTATTTT	CASSLLAGGTTSTDTQYF	TRBJ2-3	TRBD2	.	TRBV5-4
TGCGCCAGCAGCCCGGGAGACAGCTACAATGAGCAGTTCTTC	CASSPGDSYNEQFF	TRBJ2-1	.	.	TRBV4-1
TGCGCCAGCAGCTTGGAAGGGGCCGACTACGAGCAGTACTTC	CASSLEGADYEQYF	TRBJ2-7	.	.	TRBV5-1
TGTGCCAGTAGCCTGGACAGCCAAGGGAGCAATCAGCCCCAGCATTTT	CASSLDSQGSNQPQHF	TRBJ1-5	.	.	TRBV19
TGTGCCAGCAGCTTAACGTACAGTCCGACCGGGGAGCTGTTTTTT	CASSLTYSPTGELFF	TRBJ2-2	.	.	TRBV7-9
TGTGCCAGCAGCCCCACGGATGGGGGCGACTACGAGCAGTACTTC	CASSPTDGGDYEQYF	TRBJ2-7	.	.	TRBV7-9
TGTGCCAGCAGCCCAACGGCCGGGACCGGGGAGCTGTTTTTT	CASSPTAGTGELFF	TRBJ2-2	.	.	TRBV11-2
TGTGCCAGTAGCCCCGGGACAGGGGCCTATGGCAATCAGCCCCAGCATTTT	CASSPGTGAYGNQPQHF	TRBJ1-5	TRBD1	.	TRBV19
TGCGCCAGCCAGGGGGCGGAGGAGCAGTACTTC	CASQGAEEQYF	TRBJ2-7	TRBD1	.	TRBV10-1
TGTGCCAGTAGCAACCTAGCGGGAGACCTTACCGAGCAGTACTTC	CASSNLAGDLTEQYF	TRBJ2-7	TRBD2	.	TRBV19
TGTGCCAGCAGTGAAGGGGCCGGCGGCTACACCTTC	CASSEGAGGYTF	TRBJ1-2	.	.	TRBV25-1
TGCGCCAGCAGCCCTCCAGGGGGCACTGAAGCTTTCTTT	CASSPPGGTEAFF	TRBJ1-1	TRBD1	.	TRBV4-1
TGTGCCAGCAGTTTTACAGGGGGGCGCACAGATACGCAGTATTTT	CASSFTGGRTDTQYF	TRBJ2-3	TRBD1	.	TRBV28
TGTGCCACCCACCGACTAGCGGGAGAGCAGTACTTC	CATHRLAGEQYF	TRBJ2-5	TRBD2	.	TRBV6-5
TGTGCCATCAGGAAGATCGGACTAGCGGGAGGGCCCTCGAGCACCGGGGAGCTGTTTTTT	CAIRKIGLAGGPSSTGELFF	TRBJ2-2	TRBD2	.	TRBV10-3